The text below deals with one TCR beta chain. The source of the sample is a study of blood T cell repertoires in COVID-19. About the research overall: Sites across the United States, Italy and Spain contributed samples from acute and convalescent COVID-19. PBMCs, B-cell-depleted T cells, or T cells provided the cDNA or gDNA that made up the material.

Trimming removed 5 bases from V and 0 bases from J, with 8 bases in between. The CDR3 spans 14 residues. Germline V gene lookup returns CDR1 SGHNT and CDR2 YENEEA. In the original processing: Reference gene primer amplification yielded estimated nucleated cell counts. The assay was immunoSEQ multiplex PCR, and TCRdb's table has in-frame clones only and misses some. V, J and clone size are taken as reported in that table, and D and trimming were inferred from the DNA itself. This table holds about 320,000 clones, around nine tenths found once. Everyone who took part was 18 to 89 years old, and they came from fewer than 25 US areas.

This chain joins TRBV11-3 and TRBJ1-5; D is ambiguous. This TCR derives from a man between 60 and 75 years old who had recovered from COVID-19. The sample consisted of PBMCs or T cells enriched from blood (not recorded which). The CDR3: CASSPGCSNQPQHF. The CDR3, as DNA: TGTGCCAGCAGCCCGGGGTGTAGCAATCAGCCCCAGCATTTT.